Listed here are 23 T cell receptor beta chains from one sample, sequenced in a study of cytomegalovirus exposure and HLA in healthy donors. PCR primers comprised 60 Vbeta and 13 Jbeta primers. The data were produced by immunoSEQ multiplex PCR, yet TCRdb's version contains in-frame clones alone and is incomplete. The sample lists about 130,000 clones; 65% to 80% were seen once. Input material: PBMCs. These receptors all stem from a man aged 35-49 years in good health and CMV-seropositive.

The CDR3 DNA reads TGTGCCAGCAGCCCCTTGGGACAGGGGACTGAAGCTTTCTTT. Its protein product is CASSPLGQGTEAFF. This chain joins TRBV7-7 and TRBJ1-1; 10 nucleotides match TRBD1. The CDR3 runs to 14 residues. Germline loops: CDR1 SSHAT, CDR2 FNYEAQ (reference sequence). The junction had 5 bases not matched to a gene; V was cut back by 5 bases and J by 5 bases.

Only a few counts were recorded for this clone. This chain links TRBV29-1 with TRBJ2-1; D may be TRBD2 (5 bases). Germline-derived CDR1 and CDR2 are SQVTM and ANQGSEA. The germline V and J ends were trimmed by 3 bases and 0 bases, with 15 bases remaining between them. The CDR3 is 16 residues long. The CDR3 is CSVEALDSSSYNEQFF. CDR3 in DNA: TGCAGCGTTGAGGCCCTGGACTCGAGCTCCTACAATGAGCAGTTCTTC.

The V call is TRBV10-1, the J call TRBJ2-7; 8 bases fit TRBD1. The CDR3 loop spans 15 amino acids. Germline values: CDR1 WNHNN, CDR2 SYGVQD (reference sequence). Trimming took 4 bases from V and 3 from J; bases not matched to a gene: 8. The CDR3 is CASSGGQEGHYEQYF. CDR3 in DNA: TGCGCCAGCAGTGGGGGACAGGAGGGCCACTACGAGCAGTACTTC.

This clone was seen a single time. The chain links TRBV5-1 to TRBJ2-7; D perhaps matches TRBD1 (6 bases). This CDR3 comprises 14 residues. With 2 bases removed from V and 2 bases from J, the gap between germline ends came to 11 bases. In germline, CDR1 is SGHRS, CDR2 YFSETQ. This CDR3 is CASSFQGQTYEQYF. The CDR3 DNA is TGCGCCAGCAGCTTCCAAGGACAGACCTACGAGCAGTACTTC.

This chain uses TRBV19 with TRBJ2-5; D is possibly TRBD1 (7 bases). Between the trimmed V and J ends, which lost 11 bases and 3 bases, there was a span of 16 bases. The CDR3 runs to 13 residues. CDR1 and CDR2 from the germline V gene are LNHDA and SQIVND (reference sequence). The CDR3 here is CASEGRGEETQYF. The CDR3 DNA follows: TGTGCCTCGGAGGGCAGGGGGGAAGAGACCCAGTACTTC.

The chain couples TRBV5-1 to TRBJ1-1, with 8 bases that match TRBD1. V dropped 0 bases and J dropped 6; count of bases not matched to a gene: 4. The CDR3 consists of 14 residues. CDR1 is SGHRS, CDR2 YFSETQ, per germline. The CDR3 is CASSLAGGDAEAFF. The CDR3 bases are TGCGCCAGCAGCTTGGCAGGGGGCGACGCTGAAGCTTTCTTT.

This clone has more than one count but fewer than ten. CDR3 residues: CASSPRTDYNSPLHF. For the CDR3, the DNA is TGTGCCAGTAGTCCCCGGACAGATTATAATTCACCCCTCCACTTT. The V gene is TRBV19, the J gene TRBJ1-6; D is perhaps TRBD1 (6 bases). The CDR3 runs to 15 residues. CDR1 LNHDA and CDR2 SQIVND come from the germline V gene (reference sequence). The ends were cut back, 5 bases at V and 4 bases at J, with 12 bases in the middle.

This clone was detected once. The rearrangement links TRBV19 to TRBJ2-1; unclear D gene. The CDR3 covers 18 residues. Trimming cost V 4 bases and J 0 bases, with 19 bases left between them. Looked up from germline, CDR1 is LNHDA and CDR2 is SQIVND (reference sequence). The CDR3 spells CASSTPQLRVSSYNEQFF. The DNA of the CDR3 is TGTGCCAGTAGTACTCCCCAACTACGCGTTAGCTCCTACAATGAGCAGTTCTTC.

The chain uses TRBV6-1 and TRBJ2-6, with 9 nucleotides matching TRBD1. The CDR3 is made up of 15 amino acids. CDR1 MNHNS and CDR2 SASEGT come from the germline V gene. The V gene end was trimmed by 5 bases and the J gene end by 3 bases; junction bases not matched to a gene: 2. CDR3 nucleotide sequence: TGTGCCAGCAGTACAGGGGGCTATGGGGCCAACGTCCTGACTTTC. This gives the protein CASSTGGYGANVLTF.

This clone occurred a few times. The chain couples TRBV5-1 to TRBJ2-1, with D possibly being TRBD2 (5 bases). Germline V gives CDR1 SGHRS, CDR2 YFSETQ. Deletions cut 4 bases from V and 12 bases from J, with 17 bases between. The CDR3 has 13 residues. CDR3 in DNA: TGCGCCAGCAGCACCGAGGCTAGCCCAATGCAGTTCTTC. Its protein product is CASSTEASPMQFF.

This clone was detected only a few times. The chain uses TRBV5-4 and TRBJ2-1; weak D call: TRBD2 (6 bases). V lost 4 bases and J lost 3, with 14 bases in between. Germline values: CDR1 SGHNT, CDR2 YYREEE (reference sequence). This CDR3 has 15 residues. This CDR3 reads CASSRPGLLYNEQFF. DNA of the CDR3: TGTGCCAGCAGCCGACCGGGACTCCTCTACAATGAGCAGTTCTTC.

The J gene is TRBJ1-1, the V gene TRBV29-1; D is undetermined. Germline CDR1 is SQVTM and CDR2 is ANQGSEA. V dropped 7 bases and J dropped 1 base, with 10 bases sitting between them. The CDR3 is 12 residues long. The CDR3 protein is CSAQTGNTEAFF. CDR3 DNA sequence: TGCAGCGCTCAAACCGGGAACACTGAAGCTTTCTTT.

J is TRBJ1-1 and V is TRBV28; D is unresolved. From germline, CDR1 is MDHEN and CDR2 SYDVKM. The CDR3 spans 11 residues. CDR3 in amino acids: CSARANTEAFF. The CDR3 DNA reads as TGTTCCGCGAGGGCGAACACTGAAGCTTTCTTT.

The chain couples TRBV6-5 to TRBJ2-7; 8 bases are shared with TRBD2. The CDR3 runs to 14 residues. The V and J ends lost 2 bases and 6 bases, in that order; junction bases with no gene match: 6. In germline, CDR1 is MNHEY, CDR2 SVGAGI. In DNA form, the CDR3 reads TGTGCCAGCAGTTACCTCCCGGGAGGGGGCGAGCAGTACTTC. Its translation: CASSYLPGGGEQYF.

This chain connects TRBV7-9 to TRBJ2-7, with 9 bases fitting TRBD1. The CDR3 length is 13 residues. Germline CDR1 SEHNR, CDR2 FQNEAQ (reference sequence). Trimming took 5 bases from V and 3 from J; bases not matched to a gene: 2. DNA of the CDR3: TGTGCCAGCAGCCGACAGGGGGACTACGAGCAGTACTTC. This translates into CASSRQGDYEQYF.

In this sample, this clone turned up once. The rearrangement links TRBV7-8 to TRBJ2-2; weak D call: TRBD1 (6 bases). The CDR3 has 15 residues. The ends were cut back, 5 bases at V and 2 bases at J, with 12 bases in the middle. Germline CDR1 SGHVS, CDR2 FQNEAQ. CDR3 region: CASSTGQLNTGELFF. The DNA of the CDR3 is TGTGCCAGCAGCACCGGACAGCTAAACACCGGGGAGCTGTTTTTT.

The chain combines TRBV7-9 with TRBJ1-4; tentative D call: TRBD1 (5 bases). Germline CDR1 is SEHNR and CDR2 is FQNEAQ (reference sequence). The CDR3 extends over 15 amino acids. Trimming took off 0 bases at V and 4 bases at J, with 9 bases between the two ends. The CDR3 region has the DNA TGTGCCAGCAGCTTAGCAACAGGAGTTAATGAAAAACTGTTTTTT. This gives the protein CASSLATGVNEKLFF.

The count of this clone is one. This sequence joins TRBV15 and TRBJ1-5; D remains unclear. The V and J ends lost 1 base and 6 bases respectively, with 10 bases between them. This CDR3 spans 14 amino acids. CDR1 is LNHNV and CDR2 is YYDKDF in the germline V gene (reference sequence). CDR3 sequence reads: CATSRAGNFQPQHF. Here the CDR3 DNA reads TGTGCCACCAGCAGAGCGGGGAATTTTCAGCCCCAGCATTTT.

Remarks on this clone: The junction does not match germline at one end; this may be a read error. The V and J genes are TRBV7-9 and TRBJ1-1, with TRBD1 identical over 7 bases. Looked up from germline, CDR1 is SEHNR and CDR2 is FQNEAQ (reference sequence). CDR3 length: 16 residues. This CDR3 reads CSSSFGTAIMGTEAFF. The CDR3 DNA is TGTTCCAGCAGCTTCGGGACAGCGATAATGGGCACTGAAGCTTTCTTT. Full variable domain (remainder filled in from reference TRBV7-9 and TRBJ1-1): DTGVSQNPRHKITKRGQNVTFRCDPISEHNRLYWYRQTLGQGPEFLTYFQNEAQLEKSRLLSDRFSAERPKGSFSTLEIQRTEQGDSAMYLCSSSFGTAIMGTEAFFGQGTRLTVV.

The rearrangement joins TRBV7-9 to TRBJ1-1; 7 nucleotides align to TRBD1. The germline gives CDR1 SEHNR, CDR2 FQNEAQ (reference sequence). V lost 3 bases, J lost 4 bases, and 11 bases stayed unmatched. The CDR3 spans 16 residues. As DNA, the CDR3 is TGTGCCAGCAGCTTCGGGACAGCGATAATGGGCACTGAAGCTTTCTTT. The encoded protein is CASSFGTAIMGTEAFF.

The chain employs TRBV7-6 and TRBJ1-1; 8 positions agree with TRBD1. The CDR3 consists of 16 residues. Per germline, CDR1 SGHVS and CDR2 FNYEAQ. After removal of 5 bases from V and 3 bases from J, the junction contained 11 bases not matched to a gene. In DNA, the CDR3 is TGTGCCAGCAGCCGAGGGACAGGCTCAGGGGACACTGAAGCTTTCTTT. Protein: CASSRGTGSGDTEAFF.

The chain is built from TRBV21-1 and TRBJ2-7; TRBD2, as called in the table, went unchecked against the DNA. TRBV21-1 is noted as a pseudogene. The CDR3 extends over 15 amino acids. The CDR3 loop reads CASSTARPMHYEQYF. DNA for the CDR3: TGTGCCAGCAGCACGGCTAGACCAATGCACTACGAGCAGTACTTC.

This CDR3 reads CASRTGTGWEKLFF. The DNA of the CDR3 is TGTGCCAGCAGGACCGGGACAGGGTGGGAAAAACTGTTTTTT. This sequence joins TRBV28 and TRBJ1-4; 9 bases match TRBD1. Germline loops: CDR1 MDHEN, CDR2 SYDVKM. CDR3 length equals 14 residues. The V segment lost 6 bases and the J segment 8 bases; nucleotides outside the gene matches: 7.